The entry below gives a single T cell receptor (beta chain) sequence along with its context. Primers used in a second PCR of about 7 to 12 cycles were a sample-barcoded 5' primer and a J-beta primer mix. CDR3-containing paired-end reads numbered at least 3 million in each sample. TCRdb reanalysed the 5' RACE reads using MiXCR and keeps one entry per CDR3 protein. This table has around 1.1 million distinct CDR3 sequences, 35% to 40% appearing once. Germline-derived CDR1 and CDR2 are SGHDN and FVKESK. Trimming left V 3 bases short and J 8 bases short, with 13 bases between. The CDR3 spans 13 residues. The record originates from a study of blood T cells in healthy people across ages.

This TCR derives from a man aged 18 to 29 in good health. The chain joins TRBV14 to TRBJ1-2; D is unresolved. The sequenced material came from blood. CDR3 residues: CASSQLAASGYTF. CDR3 coding DNA: TGTGCCAGCAGCCAGTTGGCGGCATCCGGCTACACCTTC. The full variable domain, its missing parts supplied by reference TRBV14 and TRBJ1-2, is EAGVTQFPSHSVIEKGQTVTLRCDPISGHDNLYWYRRVMGKEIKFLLHFVKESKQDESGMPNNRFLAERTGGTYSTLKVQPAELEDSGVYFCASSQLAASGYTFGSGTRLTVV.